The rows below give T cell receptor beta chains drawn from one sample of a study of identical twins. TCRdb re-called the 5' RACE reads through MiXCR, storing one row per CDR3 protein. This sample has hundreds of thousands of distinct CDR3 sequences, with less than 9% found just once. Another study also made use of these data, one on yellow fever vaccine responses in identical twins.

Sequences were obtained from PBMCs. Receptors were obtained from a woman under 30 in good health. The conserved cysteine and the conserved F or W are not part of the CDR3 here. The D gene is left open where the match is weak.

CDR3aa: ASSQGSKSLDYEQY
j_gene: TRBJ2-7
v_gene: TRBV3-1
d_gene: .

CDR3aa: ASPPERDYNEQF
j_gene: TRBJ2-1
v_gene: TRBV9
d_gene: TRBD2

CDR3aa: ASSVVEGSAEAF
j_gene: TRBJ1-1
v_gene: TRBV6-2/TRBV6-3
d_gene: .

CDR3aa: ASSQGQKFNYGYT
j_gene: TRBJ1-2
v_gene: TRBV3-1
d_gene: .

CDR3aa: ASSTWTSSYNEQF
j_gene: TRBJ2-1
v_gene: TRBV19
d_gene: TRBD2

CDR3aa: ASNLGTGSLPQH
j_gene: TRBJ1-5
v_gene: TRBV12-3/TRBV12-4
d_gene: TRBD1

CDR3aa: ASSSGGEANTEAF
j_gene: TRBJ1-1
v_gene: TRBV7-9
d_gene: .

CDR3aa: ASSLSGDSYNEQF
j_gene: TRBJ2-1
v_gene: TRBV5-5
d_gene: .

CDR3aa: ASSVTGVSSPLH
j_gene: TRBJ1-6
v_gene: TRBV12-3/TRBV12-4
d_gene: TRBD1

CDR3aa: AISEETAMSTEAF
j_gene: TRBJ1-1
v_gene: TRBV10-3
d_gene: .

CDR3aa: ATSAQSGITYEQY
j_gene: TRBJ2-7
v_gene: TRBV12-3/TRBV12-4
d_gene: TRBD2

CDR3aa: ASRSLITEAF
j_gene: TRBJ1-1
v_gene: TRBV6-2/TRBV6-3
d_gene: .

CDR3aa: ASSLTGTSGSSPYEQY
j_gene: TRBJ2-7
v_gene: TRBV5-1
d_gene: TRBD2

CDR3aa: ASSQETMNTEAF
j_gene: TRBJ1-1
v_gene: TRBV3-1
d_gene: .

CDR3aa: ASSPAGVSYNEQF
j_gene: TRBJ2-1
v_gene: TRBV7-9
d_gene: .

CDR3aa: ATSDGDIAKNIQY
j_gene: TRBJ2-4
v_gene: TRBV24-1
d_gene: .

CDR3aa: ASSFASTIEQF
j_gene: TRBJ2-1
v_gene: TRBV5-1
d_gene: .

CDR3aa: ADGPNTEAF
j_gene: TRBJ1-1
v_gene: TRBV2
d_gene: .